This is a list of T cell receptor beta chains from one sample in a study of blood T cell repertoires in COVID-19. The assay was immunoSEQ multiplex PCR, and TCRdb's table has in-frame clones only and misses some. The data hold about 39,000 clones, with more than 70% observed a single time. The sequenced sample consisted of peripheral blood. Receptors originate from a man aged 55 to 70 with acute or convalescent COVID-19. Both conserved end residues are part of each CDR3. Where a row states a size, it is once, few, many or the class of an expanded clone; other rows omit it.

v_call	j_call	clone_size	cdr3_aa
TRBV10-2	TRBJ2-7	NA	CASSLTGNFAYEQYF
TRBV3-1/TRBV3-2	TRBJ1-5	once	CASSQGEFQPQHF
TRBV5-4	TRBJ1-1	NA	CASNMKGGNTEAFF
TRBV9	TRBJ2-1	once	CASSGPTSGPYNEQFF
TRBV4-3	TRBJ2-3	NA	CASSRGSGATDTQYF
TRBV29-1	TRBJ1-2	NA	CSVVLRDGYTF
TRBV27	TRBJ2-7	once	CATTNTALGLAGSWEQYF
TRBV27	TRBJ1-2	NA	CASSPGGTGPYGYTF
TRBV18	TRBJ2-3	NA	CASSPPGQSDTQYF
TRBV3-1/TRBV3-2	TRBJ2-1	NA	CASSQDLVAEQFF
TRBV18	TRBJ2-7	once	CASSTSRDRGPSSYEQYF
TRBV5-5	TRBJ1-2	NA	CASSLASYGYTF
TRBV28	TRBJ2-7	NA	CASEAGTGVRGQYF
TRBV12-5	TRBJ2-7	few	CASGLGGGAYEQYF
TRBV6-5	TRBJ2-7	NA	CASDSLPTKQYF
TRBV7-2	TRBJ1-6	NA	CASSSRSGDNSPLHF
TRBV5-1	TRBJ2-1	once	CASRRLSGDNEQFF
TRBV5-1	TRBJ2-1	NA	CASSSLDRGEKFF
TRBV2	TRBJ1-2	NA	CASLGGIRGGNYGYTF
TRBV30	TRBJ1-1	NA	CAGGGERRGTEAFF
TRBV6-2/TRBV6-3	TRBJ1-2	NA	CASSSPGQGSYGYTF
TRBV3-1/TRBV3-2	TRBJ1-1	NA	CASSQDWGTVPFF
TRBV7-2	TRBJ1-6	NA	CASSLTDRGSPLHF
TRBV6-4	TRBJ2-7	NA	CAGGQGSYEQYF
TRBV11-3	TRBJ2-7	NA	CASSLDSGGGTYEQYF
TRBV7-2	TRBJ1-2	NA	CASSLAAGATGSGYTF
TRBV6-5	TRBJ2-5	NA	CASSFSGGGQETQYF
TRBV30	TRBJ2-7	NA	CAWSSTGNEQYF
TRBV30	TRBJ2-7	NA	CAWRTRGGYEQYF
TRBV2	TRBJ1-5	NA	CASNQQGVSNQPQHF
TRBV19	TRBJ2-1	NA	CASRGLAGGGNEQFF
TRBV7-2	TRBJ1-3	NA	CASAPTASGNTIYF
TRBV6-5	TRBJ1-1	NA	CASSFGPTEAFF
TRBV11-2	TRBJ1-3	NA	CASSFNSQYRTGNTIYF
TRBV7-8	TRBJ2-5	once	CASSLGGGTSGAETQYF
TRBV20-1	TRBJ1-5	NA	CSAINRGQHF
TRBV15	TRBJ2-1	NA	CATSRDRTSGGTYNEQFF
TRBV7-9	TRBJ2-7	NA	CASSLHREQYF
TRBV7-9	TRBJ2-5	NA	CASSFSSGSLSETQYF
TRBV7-2	TRBJ1-2	NA	CASSFSNYGYTF
TRBV9	TRBJ1-1	once	CASSVAPSNTEAFF
TRBV9	TRBJ1-1	NA	CASSKTGAPMDTEAFF
TRBV5-4	TRBJ2-5	NA	CASSGPNTWETQYF
TRBV19	TRBJ1-3	NA	CATKTESSGNTIYF
TRBV20-1	TRBJ1-4	NA	CSAGRREKLFF
TRBV7-2	TRBJ1-1	NA	CASSYLGNTEAFF
TRBV7-9	TRBJ2-1	NA	CASSLLRTSGGAYNEQFF
TRBV7-8	TRBJ2-6	NA	CASGPSGGYSGANVLTF
TRBV18	TRBJ1-2	NA	CASSPAGRPEGYTF
TRBV4-3	TRBJ1-2	NA	CASSQVPPSGYTF
TRBV5-6	TRBJ2-1	NA	CASSFGLAGGGNEQFF
TRBV6-5	TRBJ2-7	NA	CASIPSSGRGYEQYF
TRBV4-1	TRBJ2-3	medium-sized	CASSQEGSTSGNTDTQYF
TRBV4-1	TRBJ2-7	NA	CASSPVGGFEQYF
TRBV30	TRBJ1-1	NA	CAWTLHFTNTEAFF